This paragraph covers one T cell receptor (beta chain) sequence. Assay: immunoSEQ multiplex PCR; the TCRdb copy retains only in-frame clones and omits some. There are around 140,000 clones in the sample; 93% occur only once, and 5.4% lies in the top ten. This sample is drawn from a study of T cell responses to AZD1222 COVID-19 vaccine. Across the study: Timing groups of about 4 and about 12 weeks for second doses were pooled.

CDR3 size: 14 residues. V was trimmed by 5 bases and J by 4 bases, leaving 14 bases between them. CDR1 and CDR2 from the germline V gene are LGHDT and YNNKEL (reference sequence). Material: peripheral blood, obtained on day 0 of AZD1222 vaccination. V gene TRBV3-1 (or the pseudogene TRBV3-2) combines with J gene TRBJ1-1, with a tentative D call TRBD1 (5 bases). The sequence was collected from an adult in good health. As DNA, the CDR3 is TGTGCCAGCAGCTTCGTCCAGGGAGGCACTGAAGCTTTCTTT. This gives the protein CASSFVQGGTEAFF.